This TCR beta chain came from a study of blood T cell repertoires in COVID-19. TCRdb's table, derived via immunoSEQ multiplex PCR, lists solely in-frame clones and lacks some. Of 190,000 or so clones listed, roughly nine tenths are singletons. CDR1 and CDR2 (germline): GTSNPN, SVGIG (reference sequence). V gave up 0 bases and J gave up 6 bases; unmatched junction bases: 4. The CDR3 has 13 residues. The V and J genes are TRBV30 and TRBJ1-2; 7 nucleotides line up with TRBD1. Sequencing was done on a sample of PBMCs or T cells enriched from blood (not recorded which). This sequence was found in a woman in her thirties who had recovered from COVID-19. CDR3 in amino acids: CAWSVFRGNGYTF. The CDR3 DNA follows: TGTGCCTGGAGTGTATTCAGGGGGAATGGCTACACCTTC. Full variable domain (remainder filled in from reference TRBV30 and TRBJ1-2): SQTIHQWPATLVQPVGSPLSLECTVEGTSNPNLYWYRQAAGRGLQLLFYSVGIGQISSEVPQNLSASRPQDRQFILSSKKLLLSDSGFYLCAWSVFRGNGYTFGSGTRLTVV.